A selection of T cell receptor beta chains follows, all from one sample in a study of PD-1 blockade in classical Hodgkin lymphoma. Measured with immunoSEQ multiplex PCR; TCRdb has only the in-frame clones, and not every one. The sample contains fewer than 30,000 clones, around 88% of which appear only once. The sample was CD8+ T cells from blood, taken at baseline. These receptors were taken from a human donor with classical Hodgkin lymphoma. Both conserved end residues are trimmed from each CDR3. Clone size is stated in some rows and not others, as once, few, many or a class when expanded.

clone_size: once
v_call: TRBV11-2
j_call: TRBJ2-7
cdr3_length: 9
cdr3_aa: ASSIIGEQY

clone_size: NA
v_call: TRBV6-5
j_call: TRBJ1-2
cdr3_length: 11
cdr3_aa: ASRPGGGYGYT

clone_size: once
v_call: TRBV28
j_call: TRBJ2-7
cdr3_length: 12
cdr3_aa: ASRPYREVYEQY

clone_size: NA
v_call: TRBV6-6
j_call: TRBJ2-2
cdr3_length: 13
cdr3_aa: ASRRDREYVGELF

clone_size: NA
v_call: TRBV6-1
j_call: TRBJ2-1
cdr3_length: 12
cdr3_aa: ASRDSGNYNEQF

clone_size: NA
v_call: TRBV25-1
j_call: TRBJ2-7
cdr3_length: 11
cdr3_aa: ASSAIQGAEQY

clone_size: NA
v_call: TRBV27
j_call: TRBJ2-7
cdr3_length: 10
cdr3_aa: ASRGGTYEQY

clone_size: NA
v_call: TRBV29-1
j_call: TRBJ2-6
cdr3_length: 13
cdr3_aa: SVGGDNSGANVLT

clone_size: once
v_call: TRBV27
j_call: TRBJ1-1
cdr3_length: 12
cdr3_aa: ASRMGQGITEAF

clone_size: NA
v_call: TRBV7-9
j_call: TRBJ2-3
cdr3_length: 13
cdr3_aa: ASSPQRGGRDTQY

clone_size: NA
v_call: TRBV10-3
j_call: TRBJ2-1
cdr3_length: 11
cdr3_aa: AIAPSGYNEQF

clone_size: NA
v_call: TRBV11-2
j_call: TRBJ2-1
cdr3_length: 15
cdr3_aa: ASSGIDLEGGYNEQF

clone_size: NA
v_call: TRBV6-4
j_call: TRBJ2-1
cdr3_length: 12
cdr3_aa: ASSAVEGRNEQF

clone_size: NA
v_call: TRBV9
j_call: TRBJ2-7
cdr3_length: 9
cdr3_aa: ASGSSYEQY

clone_size: NA
v_call: TRBV7-6
j_call: TRBJ2-3
cdr3_length: 20
cdr3_aa: ASSLYPAGLAGGSSSTDTQY

clone_size: NA
v_call: TRBV6-1
j_call: TRBJ1-1
cdr3_length: 13
cdr3_aa: ASSQPAKGITEAF

clone_size: NA
v_call: TRBV19
j_call: TRBJ1-2
cdr3_length: 11
cdr3_aa: ASSIQGAYGYT

clone_size: NA
v_call: TRBV2
j_call: TRBJ2-7
cdr3_length: 9
cdr3_aa: ASSANIEQY

clone_size: NA
v_call: TRBV2
j_call: TRBJ2-1
cdr3_length: 12
cdr3_aa: ASIADSSYNEQF

clone_size: NA
v_call: TRBV7-9
j_call: TRBJ1-4
cdr3_length: 12
cdr3_aa: ASSSGQENEKLF

clone_size: NA
v_call: TRBV27
j_call: TRBJ1-2
cdr3_length: 17
cdr3_aa: ASSPRAGTGRLGNYGYT

clone_size: NA
v_call: TRBV15
j_call: TRBJ2-1
cdr3_length: 14
cdr3_aa: ATSRKLGGNYNEQF

clone_size: NA
v_call: TRBV2
j_call: TRBJ2-2
cdr3_length: 11
cdr3_aa: ASRTRNTGELF

clone_size: NA
v_call: TRBV28
j_call: TRBJ1-1
cdr3_length: 12
cdr3_aa: ASSFGGSGTEAF

clone_size: NA
v_call: TRBV30
j_call: TRBJ2-7
cdr3_length: 15
cdr3_aa: AWSGVSTSGSRYEQY

clone_size: NA
v_call: TRBV10-3
j_call: TRBJ1-1
cdr3_length: 13
cdr3_aa: AISESGTPNTEAF

clone_size: NA
v_call: TRBV27
j_call: TRBJ2-5
cdr3_length: 13
cdr3_aa: ASSVLTGNQETQY

clone_size: NA
v_call: TRBV27
j_call: TRBJ1-1
cdr3_length: 11
cdr3_aa: ASSLGGGTEAF

clone_size: NA
v_call: TRBV30
j_call: TRBJ1-1
cdr3_length: 10
cdr3_aa: AWSYRQTEAF

clone_size: NA
v_call: TRBV5-4
j_call: TRBJ1-1
cdr3_length: 12
cdr3_aa: ASSQTGARAEAF

clone_size: NA
v_call: TRBV10-1
j_call: TRBJ1-2
cdr3_length: 15
cdr3_aa: ASSESISGQGPDGYT

clone_size: NA
v_call: TRBV7-6
j_call: TRBJ2-7
cdr3_length: 11
cdr3_aa: ASSFRRDYEQY

clone_size: NA
v_call: TRBV19
j_call: TRBJ2-1
cdr3_length: 15
cdr3_aa: ASSRGLAGGPFNEQF

clone_size: NA
v_call: TRBV7-3
j_call: TRBJ2-5
cdr3_length: 12
cdr3_aa: ASSPSPWGETQY

clone_size: NA
v_call: TRBV5-1
j_call: TRBJ2-7
cdr3_length: 15
cdr3_aa: ASSLETEAGKWYEQY

clone_size: NA
v_call: TRBV4-3
j_call: TRBJ2-3
cdr3_length: 9
cdr3_aa: ASRQGIMQY

clone_size: NA
v_call: TRBV27
j_call: TRBJ2-1
cdr3_length: 11
cdr3_aa: ASALDEGDEQF

clone_size: NA
v_call: TRBV7-8
j_call: TRBJ2-7
cdr3_length: 13
cdr3_aa: ASSPGAGNWYEQY

clone_size: NA
v_call: TRBV7-6
j_call: TRBJ2-1
cdr3_length: 14
cdr3_aa: ASSLEGRASWDEQF

clone_size: NA
v_call: TRBV27
j_call: TRBJ2-1
cdr3_length: 11
cdr3_aa: ASSFARGNEQF

clone_size: once
v_call: TRBV6-5
j_call: TRBJ2-3
cdr3_length: 12
cdr3_aa: ASSRQGVADTQY

clone_size: NA
v_call: TRBV27
j_call: TRBJ2-7
cdr3_length: 12
cdr3_aa: ASSVQAVPYEQY

clone_size: NA
v_call: TRBV27
j_call: TRBJ1-2
cdr3_length: 10
cdr3_aa: ATLDRGDGYT

clone_size: few
v_call: TRBV15
j_call: TRBJ1-2
cdr3_length: 11
cdr3_aa: ATSRGGSDGYT

clone_size: NA
v_call: TRBV5-1
j_call: TRBJ1-1
cdr3_length: 15
cdr3_aa: ASSPVSPLTGNTEAF

clone_size: NA
v_call: TRBV7-9
j_call: TRBJ2-7
cdr3_length: 16
cdr3_aa: ASSKHPTGISEAYEQY

clone_size: NA
v_call: TRBV14
j_call: TRBJ2-5
cdr3_length: 12
cdr3_aa: ASSQLGFLETQY

clone_size: NA
v_call: TRBV28
j_call: TRBJ2-7
cdr3_length: 10
cdr3_aa: ASRGGSYEQY

clone_size: NA
v_call: TRBV5-5
j_call: TRBJ2-7
cdr3_length: 13
cdr3_aa: ASSPVDRGTYEQY

clone_size: NA
v_call: TRBV6-1
j_call: TRBJ1-5
cdr3_length: 12
cdr3_aa: ASMEGYSNQPQH